One T cell receptor (beta chain) is described in this entry. The sample belongs to a study of blood T cell repertoires in COVID-19. V shed 4 bases and J 4 bases; nucleotides not matched to a gene: 4. In germline, CDR1 is SGHRS, CDR2 YFSETQ. The CDR3 length is 14 residues. Sequencing was performed with immunoSEQ multiplex PCR; in TCRdb, only in-frame clones are kept and a portion is missing. This table holds approximately 270,000 clones, approximately 85% found once. The V gene is TRBV5-1, the J gene TRBJ2-7; 11 bases align to TRBD1. The source material was PBMCs or T cells enriched from blood (not recorded which). This receptor was identified in a woman aged 25 to 39 who had recovered from COVID-19. The CDR3 DNA reads as TGCGCCAGCAGCGGCCGGGACAGGGGGTACGAGCAGTACTTC. Amino acid sequence: CASSGRDRGYEQYF.